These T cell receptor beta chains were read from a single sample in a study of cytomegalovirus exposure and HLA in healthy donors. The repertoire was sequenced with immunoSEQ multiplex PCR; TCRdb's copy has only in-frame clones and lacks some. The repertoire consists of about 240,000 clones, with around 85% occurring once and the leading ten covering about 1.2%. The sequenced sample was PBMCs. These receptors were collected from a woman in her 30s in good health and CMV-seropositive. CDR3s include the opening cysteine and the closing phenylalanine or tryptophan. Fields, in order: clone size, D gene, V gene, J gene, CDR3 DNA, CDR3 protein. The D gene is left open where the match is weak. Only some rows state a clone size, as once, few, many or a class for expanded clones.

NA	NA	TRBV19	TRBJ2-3	TGTGCCAGTAGTACCTTTACAGATACGCAGTATTTT	CASSTFTDTQYF
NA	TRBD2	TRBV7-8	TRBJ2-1	TGTGCCAGCAGCTTAGTACTAGCGGGAGGAGGTGAGCAGTTCTTC	CASSLVLAGGGEQFF
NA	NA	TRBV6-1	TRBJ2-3	TGTGCCAGCAGTGAATCCGGGGTTCGCACAGATACGCAGTATTTT	CASSESGVRTDTQYF
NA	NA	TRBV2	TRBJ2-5	TGTGCCAGCAGGAATGACAACCAAGAGACCCAGTACTTC	CASRNDNQETQYF
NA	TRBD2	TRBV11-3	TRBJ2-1	TGTGCCAGCAGCTTAGGGGGACTAGTACCAGGTGAGCAGTTCTTC	CASSLGGLVPGEQFF
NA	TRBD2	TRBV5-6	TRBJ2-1	TGTGCCAGCAGCTTGACGGGTTTAGCGGGCAGGTCCTACAATGAGCAGTTCTTC	CASSLTGLAGRSYNEQFF
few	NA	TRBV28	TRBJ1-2	TGTGCCAGCAGTTTAACCGGCTATGGCTACACCTTC	CASSLTGYGYTF
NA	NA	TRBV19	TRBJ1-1	TGTGCCAGTAGTATATCGGACACTGAAGCTTTCTTT	CASSISDTEAFF
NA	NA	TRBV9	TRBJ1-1	TGTGCCAGCAGCGTATTTCAGATTCCGGCTTTCTTT	CASSVFQIPAFF
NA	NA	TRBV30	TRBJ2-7	TGTGCCTGGAGTAGAGGGGGGGGTCCGGCCTACGAGCAGTACTTC	CAWSRGGGPAYEQYF
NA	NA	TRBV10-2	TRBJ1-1	TGCGCCACTAAGATGGACACTGAAGCTTTCTTT	CATKMDTEAFF
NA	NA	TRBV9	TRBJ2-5	TGTGCCAGCAGCGTAGTTGGCAGGGGAGGGGGAGAGACCCAGTACTTC	CASSVVGRGGGETQYF
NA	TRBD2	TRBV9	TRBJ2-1	TGTGCCAGCAGCTTCGGGACTAGCAATGAGCAGTTCTTC	CASSFGTSNEQFF
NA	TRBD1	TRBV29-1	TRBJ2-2	TGCAGCGTAGACAGGGGCACCGGGGAGCTGTTTTTT	CSVDRGTGELFF
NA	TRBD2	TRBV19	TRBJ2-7	TGTGCCAGTAGAGCTCTAGCGGGGACTGGCGAGCAGTACTTC	CASRALAGTGEQYF
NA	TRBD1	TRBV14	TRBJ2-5	TGTGCCAGCAGCCAAGTATGGGACAGCGCACAAGAGACCCAGTACTTC	CASSQVWDSAQETQYF
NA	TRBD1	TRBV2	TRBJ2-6	TGTGCCAGCAGTGAAACTAAAGGGGGCGACAGAATATCCCTCTCTGGGGCCAACGTCCTGACTTTC	CASSETKGGDRISLSGANVLTF
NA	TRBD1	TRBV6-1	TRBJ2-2	TGTGCCAGCTATCAGACAGGGGGCGCCGGGGAGCTGTTTTTT	CASYQTGGAGELFF
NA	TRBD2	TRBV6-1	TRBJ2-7	TGTGCCAGCAGGGCGGGAGGAGCCTACGAGCAGTACTTC	CASRAGGAYEQYF
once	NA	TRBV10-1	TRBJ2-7	TGCGCCAGCAGTGATACAGGAGCCTACGAGCAGTACTTC	CASSDTGAYEQYF
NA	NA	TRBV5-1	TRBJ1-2	TGCGCCAGCAGGCTACAGGAATCGGGTGGCTACACCTTC	CASRLQESGGYTF
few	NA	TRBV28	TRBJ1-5	TGTGCCAGCGTCCGTTATAGCAATCAGCCCCAGCATTTT	CASVRYSNQPQHF
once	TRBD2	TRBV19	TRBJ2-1	TGTGCCAGTAGCCCTGGACTAGCGGGATACTACAATGAGCAGTTCTTC	CASSPGLAGYYNEQFF
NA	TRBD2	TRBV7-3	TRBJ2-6	TGTGCCAGCAGCTCCCATAGCGGGAGGTCTGGGGCCAACGTCCTGACTTTC	CASSSHSGRSGANVLTF
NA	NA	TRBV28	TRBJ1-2	TGTGCCAGCAGTTTGAAGGGGTTCTATGGCTACACCTTC	CASSLKGFYGYTF
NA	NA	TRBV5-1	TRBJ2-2	TGCGCCAGCAGCTCACTCAACGCGAACACCGGGGAGCTGTTTTTT	CASSSLNANTGELFF
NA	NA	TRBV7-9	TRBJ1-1	TGTGCCAGCAGCCCCGAGGGAGGGGGTAAGCGGACTGAAGCTTTCTTT	CASSPEGGGKRTEAFF
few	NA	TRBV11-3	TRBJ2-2	TGTGCCAGCAGCGCCAAACTAGTGCCCGGGGAGCTGTTTTTT	CASSAKLVPGELFF
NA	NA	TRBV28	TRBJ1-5	TGTGCCAGCAGTTTCCGAGGGAGTCAGCCCCAGCATTTT	CASSFRGSQPQHF
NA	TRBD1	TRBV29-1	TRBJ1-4	TGCAGCGTCTGCACAGGGGCTGAAAAACTGTTTTTT	CSVCTGAEKLFF
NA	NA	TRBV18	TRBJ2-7	TGTGCCAGCTCATCCCGGACTACTAGCTCCTACGAGCAGTACTTC	CASSSRTTSSYEQYF
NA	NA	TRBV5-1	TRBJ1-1	TGCGCCAGCAGCACCCAGGGAAACACTGAAGCTTTCTTT	CASSTQGNTEAFF
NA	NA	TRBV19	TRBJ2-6	TGTGCCAGTAGTATACGGACTCTGGCGGCCAACGTCCTGACTTTC	CASSIRTLAANVLTF
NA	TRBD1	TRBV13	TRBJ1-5	TGTGCCAGCAGCGTGGGACAGAGCAATCAGCCCCAGCATTTT	CASSVGQSNQPQHF
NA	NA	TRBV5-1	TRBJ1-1	TGCGCCAGCAGCTTCCGAGACATGAACACTGAAGCTTTCTTT	CASSFRDMNTEAFF
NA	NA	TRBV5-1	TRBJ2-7	TGCGCCAGCAGCTTGGGTCCCGGGACAATCGACGAGCAGTACTTC	CASSLGPGTIDEQYF
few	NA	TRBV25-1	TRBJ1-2	TGTGCCAGCAGTGAATTTAAGGAGCGCAACTATGGCTACACCTTC	CASSEFKERNYGYTF
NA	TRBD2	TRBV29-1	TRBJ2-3	TGCAGCGCACCTAGCGGAAACACAGATACGCAGTATTTT	CSAPSGNTDTQYF
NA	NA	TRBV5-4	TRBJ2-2	TGTGCCAGCAGCTACAGGGGGGGGAACACCGGGGAGCTGTTTTTT	CASSYRGGNTGELFF
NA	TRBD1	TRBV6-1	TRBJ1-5	TGTGCCAGCGCGGACAGGGGGCGCCTCCAGCCCCAGCATTTT	CASADRGRLQPQHF
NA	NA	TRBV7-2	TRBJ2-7	TGTGCCAGCAGCTTAGACCCGGGAGATTCCTACGAGCAGTACTTC	CASSLDPGDSYEQYF
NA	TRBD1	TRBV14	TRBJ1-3	TGTGCCAGCAGCTTGGGGACAGTACGTCTGGGGGGCACCATATATTTT	CASSLGTVRLGGTIYF
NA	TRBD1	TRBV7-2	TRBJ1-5	TGTGCCAGCGGAAGAGGGGGCCTATATAGCAATCAGCCCCAGCATTTT	CASGRGGLYSNQPQHF
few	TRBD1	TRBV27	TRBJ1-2	TGTGCCAGCAGCCTCGGACAGGGGTATGGCTACACCTTC	CASSLGQGYGYTF
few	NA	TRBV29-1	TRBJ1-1	TGCAGCGTTGACGACAGTATGAACACTGAAGCTTTCTTT	CSVDDSMNTEAFF
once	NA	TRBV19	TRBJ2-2	TGTGCCAGTAGTATAACGGGAGAAGCCGGGGAGCTGTTTTTT	CASSITGEAGELFF
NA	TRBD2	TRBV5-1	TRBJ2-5	TGCGCCAGCAGCTTAGCCCGGACTAGCGGGCAAGAGACCCAGTACTTC	CASSLARTSGQETQYF
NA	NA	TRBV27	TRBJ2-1	TGTGCCAGCAGTTTGTCACTAGGGCCCTACAATGAGCAGTTCTTC	CASSLSLGPYNEQFF
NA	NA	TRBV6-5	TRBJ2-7	TGTGCCAGCAGTCCCAGGTATAGTTCCCGGGGGGAGCAGTACTTC	CASSPRYSSRGEQYF
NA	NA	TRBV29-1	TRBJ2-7	TGCAGCGCGCGCATCTCCTACGAGCAGTACTTC	CSARISYEQYF
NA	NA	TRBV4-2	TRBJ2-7	TGTGCCAGCAGCCAAGATCCAACGGGGTCCTACGAGCAGTACTTC	CASSQDPTGSYEQYF
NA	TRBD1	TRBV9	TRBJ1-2	TGTGCCAGCAGCGTAGGATCGGACAGGGCCTATGGCTACACCTTC	CASSVGSDRAYGYTF
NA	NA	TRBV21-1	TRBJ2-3	TGTGCCAGCAGATCGACTAGATCATCAAGCACAGATACGCAGTATTTT	CASRSTRSSSTDTQYF
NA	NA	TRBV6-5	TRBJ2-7	TGTGCCAGCAGTTACAGGACTGGCTACGAGCAGTACTTC	CASSYRTGYEQYF
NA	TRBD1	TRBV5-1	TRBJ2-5	TGCGCCAGCAGCAAAGGACAGGGGGGGATAAAGACCCAGTACTTC	CASSKGQGGIKTQYF
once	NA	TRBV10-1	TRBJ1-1	TGCGCCAGCAGTGAGTCGGGGGGGGGTGAAGCTTTCTTT	CASSESGGGEAFF
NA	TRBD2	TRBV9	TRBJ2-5	TGTGCCAGCAGCCCCAGTGGGACTAGCGGAGAGACCCAGTACTTC	CASSPSGTSGETQYF
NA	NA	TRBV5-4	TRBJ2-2	TGTGCCAGCAGCCGGCAGGTTAGCGTAAAGTACACCGGGGAGCTGTTTTTT	CASSRQVSVKYTGELFF
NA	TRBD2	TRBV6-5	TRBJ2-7	TGTGCCAGCTGGGGACTAGCGGCTTCCTACGAGCAGTACTTC	CASWGLAASYEQYF
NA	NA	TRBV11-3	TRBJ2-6	TGTGCCAGCAGCCCCCCGTCTGGGGCCAACGTCCTGACTTTC	CASSPPSGANVLTF